A selection of T cell receptor beta chains follows, all from one sample in a study of T-cell reconstitution after alpha-beta-depleted transplantation in children. TCRdb used MiXCR to reprocess the PCR reads, holding one entry per CDR3 protein. Among around 700,000 distinct CDR3 sequences listed, under 15% were seen once. Sequencing was performed on PBMCs, taken before TCRalphabeta/CD19-depleted stem cell transplant. All receptors come from a girl aged 2-9 years with congenital amegakaryocytic thrombocytopenia, due to receive a stem cell transplant. The CDR3 runs from the conserved cysteine through the conserved F or W. Fields, in order: clone size, V gene, J gene, D gene, CDR3 protein, CDR3 DNA. D genes are given only for firm matches. Not every row has a clone size; where given, it reads once, few, many or a size class.

>many|TRBV5-1|TRBJ2-4|NA
CASSKDSRYIQYF
TGCGCCAGCAGCAAGGATAGTAGGTACATTCAGTACTTC
>many|TRBV12-3/TRBV12-4|TRBJ2-3|TRBD2
CASSSGTTFSNTQYF
TGTGCCAGCAGTTCCGGGACTACCTTTAGCAATACGCAGTATTTT
>many|TRBV20-1|TRBJ2-3|NA
CSARPFLDTQYF
TGCAGTGCTAGACCGTTCCTGGATACGCAGTATTTT
>many|TRBV5-1|TRBJ2-2|NA
CASRIGTPEVGELFF
TGCGCCAGCAGGATCGGGACACCGGAAGTCGGGGAGCTGTTTTTT
>many|TRBV5-1|TRBJ2-7|NA
CASSRESYEQYF
TGCGCCAGCAGCCGGGAGAGTTACGAGCAGTACTTC
>few|TRBV20-1|TRBJ1-6|NA
CSAIGTNSPLHF
TGCAGTGCTATCGGAACTAATTCACCCCTCCACTTT
>NA|TRBV11-2|TRBJ2-3|TRBD2
CASSLRPTSGSKTQYF
TGTGCCAGCAGCTTAAGACCAACTAGCGGCTCGAAGACGCAGTATTTT
>NA|TRBV7-8|TRBJ2-5|NA
CASSSSLALNIQETQYF
TGTGCCAGCAGCTCAAGTCTAGCCCTAAATATTCAAGAGACCCAGTACTTC
>many|TRBV12-3/TRBV12-4|TRBJ2-5|NA
CASSLSVLKETQYF
TGTGCCAGCAGTTTAAGCGTACTTAAAGAGACCCAGTACTTC
>NA|TRBV20-1|TRBJ1-1|TRBD1
CSARALGTGGVGTEAFF
TGCAGTGCCAGGGCATTGGGGACAGGGGGCGTTGGCACTGAAGCTTTCTTT
>many|TRBV20-1|TRBJ2-1|TRBD2
CSARAGGSSYEQFF
TGCAGTGCTAGAGCGGGCGGGAGTAGCTATGAGCAGTTCTTC
>many|TRBV20-1|TRBJ2-7|TRBD1
CSGTGGLEQYF
TGCAGCGGGACAGGGGGTCTCGAGCAGTACTTC
>many|TRBV2|TRBJ2-1|NA
CASILGGNNEQFF
TGTGCCAGCATCCTCGGGGGTAACAATGAGCAGTTCTTC
>many|TRBV12-3/TRBV12-4|TRBJ1-6|NA
CASSLRTTYNSPLHF
TGTGCCAGCAGCCTACGGACTACATATAATTCACCCCTCCACTTT
>many|TRBV4-1|TRBJ2-7|NA
CASSQVVAYEQYF
TGCGCCAGCAGCCAAGTGGTGGCCTACGAGCAGTACTTC
>NA|TRBV27|TRBJ1-1|NA
CASSLTRTSLTEAFF
TGTGCCAGCAGTTTAACCCGGACCTCGTTAACTGAAGCTTTCTTT
>few|TRBV29-1|TRBJ2-3|TRBD1
CSVDGGLHRGRVTDTQYF
TGCAGCGTTGATGGAGGTTTGCACAGGGGGCGCGTCACAGATACGCAGTATTTT
>many|TRBV12-3/TRBV12-4|TRBJ2-3|TRBD2
CASGLALGTDTQYF
TGTGCCAGTGGACTAGCTCTGGGCACAGATACGCAGTATTTT
>many|TRBV5-4|TRBJ2-7|TRBD2
CASSLALAGYEQYF
TGTGCCAGCAGCTTGGCGTTAGCGGGATACGAGCAGTACTTC
>few|TRBV7-3|TRBJ2-1|NA
CASSLKWWVYEPTQIPGNNEQFF
TGTGCCAGCAGCCTTAAGTGGTGGGTCTACGAACCAACTCAGATACCGGGTAACAATGAGCAGTTCTTC
>few|TRBV7-2|TRBJ2-1|NA
CASSPTSALGFEQFF
TGTGCCAGCAGCCCTACTTCGGCCCTCGGTTTTGAGCAGTTCTTC
>few|TRBV12-3/TRBV12-4|TRBJ2-1|TRBD2
CASSLFGRAFNEQFF
TGTGCCAGCAGTTTATTCGGGAGGGCCTTCAATGAGCAGTTCTTC
>NA|TRBV4-1|TRBJ2-2|NA
CASSPFEVSTGELFF
TGCGCCAGCAGCCCGTTTGAGGTTTCCACCGGGGAGCTGTTTTTT
>many|TRBV9|TRBJ2-3|NA
CASSTWRARGNTDTQYF
TGTGCCAGCAGTACCTGGAGGGCCCGGGGCAACACAGATACGCAGTATTTT
>many|TRBV6-1|TRBJ2-7|NA
CASSVQGWHEQYF
TGTGCCAGCAGCGTTCAGGGCTGGCACGAGCAGTACTTC
>NA|TRBV11-2|TRBJ1-1|NA
CASSRILTQTVTEAFF
TGTGCCAGCAGCCGAATCCTTACCCAGACAGTCACTGAAGCTTTCTTT
>many|TRBV5-6|TRBJ2-3|NA
CASSLAWAGRVVRDTQYF
TGTGCCAGCAGCTTGGCATGGGCGGGAAGGGTCGTCCGAGATACGCAGTATTTT
>NA|TRBV7-6|TRBJ2-1|TRBD2
CASSLQIPVGRAHEQFF
TGTGCCAGCAGCTTACAGATCCCTGTCGGGAGGGCCCATGAGCAGTTCTTC
>few|TRBV29-1|TRBJ2-5|NA
CSVVPREETQYF
TGCAGCGTTGTACCCAGGGAAGAGACCCAGTACTTC
>many|TRBV5-6|TRBJ2-1|NA
CASSWSRNEQFF
TGTGCCAGCAGCTGGAGCAGGAATGAGCAGTTCTTC
>many|TRBV29-1|TRBJ2-7|NA
CSATGDLYEQYF
TGCAGCGCCACCGGAGACCTCTACGAGCAGTACTTC
>many|TRBV20-1|TRBJ2-1|TRBD2
CSAPTSGISVNEQFF
TGCAGTGCACCGACTAGCGGGATATCTGTAAATGAGCAGTTCTTC
>many|TRBV5-1|TRBJ1-5|NA
CASSFNGRGPQHF
TGCGCCAGCAGCTTTAACGGACGAGGGCCCCAGCATTTT
>once|TRBV5-5|TRBJ1-1|NA
CASGFRGGGGSQAFF
TGTGCCAGCGGCTTTCGGGGGGGCGGGGGCTCCCAAGCTTTCTTT
>few|TRBV21-1|TRBJ2-5|NA
CASSKALLTEETQYF
TGTGCCAGCAGCAAAGCGCTCCTTACCGAAGAGACCCAGTACTTC
>many|TRBV28|TRBJ1-1|NA
CASSPTLFDVEAFF
TGTGCCAGCAGTCCGACCTTGTTTGACGTTGAAGCTTTCTTT
>NA|TRBV5-1|TRBJ2-1|TRBD2
CASSPRLAVTYNEQFF
TGCGCCAGCAGCCCTAGACTAGCGGTTACCTACAATGAGCAGTTCTTC
>many|TRBV12-3/TRBV12-4|TRBJ2-7|NA
CASSSRVWGSYEQYF
TGTGCCAGCAGCTCCAGGGTCTGGGGCTCCTACGAGCAGTACTTC
>many|TRBV20-1|TRBJ2-1|TRBD2
CSAPGLAANEQFF
TGCAGTGCCCCGGGACTAGCTGCCAATGAGCAGTTCTTC
>few|TRBV11-1|TRBJ1-3|TRBD1
CASSLASGFERGLWSGNTIYF
TGTGCCAGCAGCTTAGCGTCGGGGTTTGAAAGGGGGCTATGGTCTGGAAACACCATATATTTT
>few|TRBV5-1|TRBJ2-2|NA
CASSFQPNQGWSTGELFF
TGCGCCAGCAGCTTCCAACCAAATCAGGGATGGAGCACCGGGGAGCTGTTTTTT
>many|TRBV20-1|TRBJ2-7|NA
CSASASRLYEQYF
TGCAGTGCTAGTGCTAGCCGCCTCTACGAGCAGTACTTC